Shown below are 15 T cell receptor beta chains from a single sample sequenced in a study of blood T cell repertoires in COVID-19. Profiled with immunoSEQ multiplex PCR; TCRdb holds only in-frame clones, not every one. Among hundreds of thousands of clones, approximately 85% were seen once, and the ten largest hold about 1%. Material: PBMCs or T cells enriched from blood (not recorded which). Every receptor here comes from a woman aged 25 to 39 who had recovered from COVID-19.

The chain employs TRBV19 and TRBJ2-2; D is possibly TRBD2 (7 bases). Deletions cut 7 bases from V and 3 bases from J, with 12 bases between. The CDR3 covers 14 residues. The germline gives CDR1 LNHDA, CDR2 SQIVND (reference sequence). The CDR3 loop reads CASIRGAHTGELFF. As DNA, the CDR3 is TGTGCCAGTATCCGGGGGGCGCACACCGGGGAGCTGTTTTTT.

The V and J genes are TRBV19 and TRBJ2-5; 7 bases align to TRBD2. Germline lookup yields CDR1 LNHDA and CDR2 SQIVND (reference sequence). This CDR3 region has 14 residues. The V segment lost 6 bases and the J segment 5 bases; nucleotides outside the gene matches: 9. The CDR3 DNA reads TGTGCCAGTAGCCTCGGCGGGAGCTCGGAGACCCAGTACTTC. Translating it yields CASSLGGSSETQYF.

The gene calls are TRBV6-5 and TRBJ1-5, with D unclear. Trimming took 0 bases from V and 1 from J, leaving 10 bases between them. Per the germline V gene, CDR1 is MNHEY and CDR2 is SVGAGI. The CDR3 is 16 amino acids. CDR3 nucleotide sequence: TGTGCCAGCAGTTACTCCCGGCGCGGAAGCAATCAGCCCCAGCATTTT. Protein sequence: CASSYSRRGSNQPQHF.

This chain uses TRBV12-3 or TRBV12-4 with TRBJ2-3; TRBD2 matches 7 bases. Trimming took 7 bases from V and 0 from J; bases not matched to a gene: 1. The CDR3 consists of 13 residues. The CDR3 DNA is TGTGCCAGCACAGCGGGAAGCACAGATACGCAGTATTTT. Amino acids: CASTAGSTDTQYF.

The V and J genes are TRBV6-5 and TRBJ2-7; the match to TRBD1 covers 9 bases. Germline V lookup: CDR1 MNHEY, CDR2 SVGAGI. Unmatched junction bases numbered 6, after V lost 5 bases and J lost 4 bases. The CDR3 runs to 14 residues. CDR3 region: CASSIDRGYYEQYF. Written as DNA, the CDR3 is TGTGCCAGCAGTATCGACAGGGGGTATTACGAGCAGTACTTC.

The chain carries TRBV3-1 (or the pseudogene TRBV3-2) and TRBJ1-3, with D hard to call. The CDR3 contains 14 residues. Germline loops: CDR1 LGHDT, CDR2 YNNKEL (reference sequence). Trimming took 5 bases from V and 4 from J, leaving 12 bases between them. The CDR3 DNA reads TGTGCCAGCAGCATCGCGGAAATCGGAAACACCATATATTTT. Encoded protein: CASSIAEIGNTIYF.

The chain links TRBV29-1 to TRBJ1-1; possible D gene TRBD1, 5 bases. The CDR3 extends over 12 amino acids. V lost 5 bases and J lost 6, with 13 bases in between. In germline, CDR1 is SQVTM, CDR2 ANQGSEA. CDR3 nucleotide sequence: TGCAGCGTTTCAAAGGGGTTTGCTGAAGCTTTCTTT. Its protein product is CSVSKGFAEAFF. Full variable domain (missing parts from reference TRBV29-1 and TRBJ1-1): SAVISQKPSRDICQRGTSLTIQCQVDSQVTMMFWYRQQPGQSLTLIATANQGSEATYESGFVIDKFPISRPNLTFSTLTVSNMSPEDSSIYLCSVSKGFAEAFFGQGTRLTVV.

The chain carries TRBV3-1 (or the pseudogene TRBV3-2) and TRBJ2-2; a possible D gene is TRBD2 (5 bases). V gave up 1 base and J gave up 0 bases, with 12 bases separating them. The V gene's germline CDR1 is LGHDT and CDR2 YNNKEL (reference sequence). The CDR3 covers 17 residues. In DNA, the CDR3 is TGTGCCAGCAGCCAAGGAACCCCCGGGACGAACACCGGGGAGCTGTTTTTT. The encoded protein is CASSQGTPGTNTGELFF.

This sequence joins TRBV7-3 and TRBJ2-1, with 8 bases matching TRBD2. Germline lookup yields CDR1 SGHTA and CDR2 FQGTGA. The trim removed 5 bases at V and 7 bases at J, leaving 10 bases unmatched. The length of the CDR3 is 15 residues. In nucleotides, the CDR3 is TGTGCCAGCAGCCCCGGGACTAGTATACATAATGAGCAGTTCTTC. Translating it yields CASSPGTSIHNEQFF.

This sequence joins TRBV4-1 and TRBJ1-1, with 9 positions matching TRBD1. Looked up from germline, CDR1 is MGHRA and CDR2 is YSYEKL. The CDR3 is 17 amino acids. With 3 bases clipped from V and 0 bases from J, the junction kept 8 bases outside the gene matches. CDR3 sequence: CASSQPGQGSMNTEAFF. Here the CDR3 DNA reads TGCGCCAGCAGCCAGCCGGGACAGGGATCCATGAACACTGAAGCTTTCTTT.

The chain's CDR3 is CASSPQFVSGNTIYF. In nucleotides, the CDR3 is TGTGCCAGCAGTCCACAATTTGTCTCTGGAAACACCATATATTTT. The V call is TRBV28, the J call TRBJ1-3; D is uncertain. Trimming removed 5 bases from V and 0 bases from J, with 11 bases in between. Germline loops: CDR1 MDHEN, CDR2 SYDVKM. The CDR3 contains 15 residues.

The CDR3 spells CASMRGAPGNTEAFF. CDR3 DNA: TGTGCCAGCATGCGGGGGGCTCCTGGGAACACTGAAGCTTTCTTT. The chain combines TRBV16 with TRBJ1-1, with D tentatively TRBD1 (6 bases). The CDR3 totals 15 residues. From germline, CDR1 is KGHSY and CDR2 FQNENV. The germline V and J ends were trimmed by 7 bases and 1 base, with 16 bases remaining between them.

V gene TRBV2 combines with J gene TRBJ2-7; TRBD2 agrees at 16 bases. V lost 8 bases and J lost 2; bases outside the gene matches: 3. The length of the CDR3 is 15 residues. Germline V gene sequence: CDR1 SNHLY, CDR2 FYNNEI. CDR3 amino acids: CASGGTSGRAYEQYF. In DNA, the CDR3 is TGTGCCAGCGGGGGGACTAGCGGGAGGGCCTACGAGCAGTACTTC.

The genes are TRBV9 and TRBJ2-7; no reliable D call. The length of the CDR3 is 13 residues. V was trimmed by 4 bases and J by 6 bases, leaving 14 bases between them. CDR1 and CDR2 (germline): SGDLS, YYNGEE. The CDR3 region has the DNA TGTGCCAGCAGCCCCCACTTGCAGCGCGAGCAGTACTTC. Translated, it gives CASSPHLQREQYF.

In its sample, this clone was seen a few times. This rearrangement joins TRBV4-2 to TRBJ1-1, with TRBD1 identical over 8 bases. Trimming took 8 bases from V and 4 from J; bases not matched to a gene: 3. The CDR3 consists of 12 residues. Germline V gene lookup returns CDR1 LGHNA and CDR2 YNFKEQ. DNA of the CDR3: TGTGCCAGCGGAACAGGGGGCACTGAAGCTTTCTTT. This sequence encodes CASGTGGTEAFF.